This T cell receptor beta chain was found in a study of blood T cell repertoires in COVID-19. Sequencing was performed with immunoSEQ multiplex PCR; in TCRdb, only in-frame clones are kept and a portion is missing. The table has 190,000 or so clones, 80% to 90% seen once. This CDR3 has 14 residues. The V gene end was trimmed by 10 bases and the J gene end by 9 bases; junction bases not matched to a gene: 12. CDR1 is MDHEN, CDR2 SYDVKM, per germline. Participants were aged roughly 18 to 90 years from approximately 25 US areas. Researchers sorted participants into cohorts using their self-reported clinical history.

The sample was PBMCs or T cells enriched from blood (not recorded which). The chain combines TRBV28 with TRBJ1-6; 7 bases match TRBD1. This clonotype originated in a man aged 35-49 years who had recovered from COVID-19. CDR3 amino acids: CATRLGGPVSPLHF. The DNA for the CDR3 is TGTGCCACCCGATTAGGGGGCCCTGTTTCACCCCTCCACTTT.